The T cell receptor beta chain under discussion was sequenced for a study of T cells after yellow fever vaccination. From germline, CDR1 is SQVTM and CDR2 ANQGSEA. This CDR3 has 15 residues. V gave up 2 bases and J gave up 0 bases, with 13 bases separating them. Via MiXCR, TCRdb re-called the 5' RACE reads, giving one row per CDR3 protein. The repertoire includes 600,000 to 750,000 distinct CDR3 sequences, approximately 13% of them detected once, and more than 13% sits in the top ten. In its sample, this clonotype was seen a few times. The sequence derives from a young man who received the YFV17D yellow fever vaccine. The sample in question was PBMCs, obtained on the day of the yellow fever booster vaccination. The V call is TRBV29-1, the J call TRBJ2-5, with D possibly being TRBD1 or TRBD2 (6 bases each). The CDR3 spells CSVERGRTDQETQYF. The CDR3 region has the DNA TGCAGCGTTGAAAGAGGGAGGACAGACCAAGAGACCCAGTACTTC.